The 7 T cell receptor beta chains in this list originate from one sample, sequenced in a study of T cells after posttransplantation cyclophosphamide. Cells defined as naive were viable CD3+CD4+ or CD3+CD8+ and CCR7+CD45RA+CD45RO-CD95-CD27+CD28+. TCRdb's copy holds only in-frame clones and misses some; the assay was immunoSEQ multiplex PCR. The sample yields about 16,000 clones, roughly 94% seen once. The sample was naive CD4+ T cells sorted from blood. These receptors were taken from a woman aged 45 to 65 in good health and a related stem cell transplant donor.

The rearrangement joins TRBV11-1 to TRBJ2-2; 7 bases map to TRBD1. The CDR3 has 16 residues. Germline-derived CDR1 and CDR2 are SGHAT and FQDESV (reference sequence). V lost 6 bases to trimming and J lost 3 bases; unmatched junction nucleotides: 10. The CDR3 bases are TGTGCCAGCAGTCATCGACAGGGATTGGACACCGGGGAGCTGTTTTTT. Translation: CASSHRQGLDTGELFF.

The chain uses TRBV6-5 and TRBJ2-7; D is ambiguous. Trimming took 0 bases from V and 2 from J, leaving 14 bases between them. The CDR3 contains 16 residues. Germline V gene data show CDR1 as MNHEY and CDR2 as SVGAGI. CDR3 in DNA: TGTGCCAGCAGTTACTCGTACCGGGTCTCCACCTACGAGCAGTACTTC. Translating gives CASSYSYRVSTYEQYF.

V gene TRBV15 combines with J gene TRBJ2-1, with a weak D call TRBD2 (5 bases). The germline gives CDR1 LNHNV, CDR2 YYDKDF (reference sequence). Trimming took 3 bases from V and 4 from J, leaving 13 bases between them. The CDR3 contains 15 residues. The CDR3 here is CATSRVSRRYNEQFF. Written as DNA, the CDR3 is TGTGCCACCAGCAGGGTTTCCCGGAGGTACAATGAGCAGTTCTTC.

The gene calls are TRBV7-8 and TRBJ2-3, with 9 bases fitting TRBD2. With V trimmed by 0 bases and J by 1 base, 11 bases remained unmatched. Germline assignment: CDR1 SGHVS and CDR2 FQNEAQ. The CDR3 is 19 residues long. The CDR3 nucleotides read TGTGCCAGCAGCTTAGCCCCTGGCGGGAGGGATGGTGGCACAGATACGCAGTATTTT. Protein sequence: CASSLAPGGRDGGTDTQYF.

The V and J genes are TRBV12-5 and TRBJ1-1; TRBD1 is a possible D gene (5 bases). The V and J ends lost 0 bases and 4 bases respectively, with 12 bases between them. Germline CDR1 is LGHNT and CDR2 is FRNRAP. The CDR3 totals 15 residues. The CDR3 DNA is TGTGCTAGTGGTTTGGTTCAGGGTACCCCCACTGAAGCTTTCTTT. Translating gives CASGLVQGTPTEAFF.

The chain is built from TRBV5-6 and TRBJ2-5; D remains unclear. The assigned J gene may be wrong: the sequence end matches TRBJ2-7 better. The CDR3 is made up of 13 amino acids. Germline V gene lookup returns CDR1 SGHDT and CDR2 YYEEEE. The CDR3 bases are TGTGCCAGCAGCTTGAGGCGATACTACGAGCAGTACTTC. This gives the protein CASSLRRYYEQYF.

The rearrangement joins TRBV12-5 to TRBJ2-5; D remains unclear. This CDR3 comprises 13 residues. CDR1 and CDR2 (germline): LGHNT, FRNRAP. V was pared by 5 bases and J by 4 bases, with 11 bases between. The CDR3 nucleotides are TGTGCTAGTGGTCCCGTAGTGAGAGAGACCCAGTACTTC. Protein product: CASGPVVRETQYF.